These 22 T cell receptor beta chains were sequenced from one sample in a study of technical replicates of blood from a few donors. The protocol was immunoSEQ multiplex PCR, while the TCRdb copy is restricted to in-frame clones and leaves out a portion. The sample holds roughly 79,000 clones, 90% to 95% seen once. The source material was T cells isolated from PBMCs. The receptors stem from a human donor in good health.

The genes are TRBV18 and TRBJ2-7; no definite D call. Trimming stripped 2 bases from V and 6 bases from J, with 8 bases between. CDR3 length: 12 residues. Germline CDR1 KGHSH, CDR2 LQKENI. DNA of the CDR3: TGTGCCAGCTCACCAACGGGTAGCGAGCAGTACTTC. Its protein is CASSPTGSEQYF.

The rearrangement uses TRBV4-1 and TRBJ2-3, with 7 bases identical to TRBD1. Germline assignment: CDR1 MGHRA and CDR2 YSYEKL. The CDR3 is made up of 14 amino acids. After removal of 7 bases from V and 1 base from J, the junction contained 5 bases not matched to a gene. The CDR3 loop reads CASMQGVGTDTQYF. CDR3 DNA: TGCGCCAGCATGCAGGGGGTAGGCACAGATACGCAGTATTTT.

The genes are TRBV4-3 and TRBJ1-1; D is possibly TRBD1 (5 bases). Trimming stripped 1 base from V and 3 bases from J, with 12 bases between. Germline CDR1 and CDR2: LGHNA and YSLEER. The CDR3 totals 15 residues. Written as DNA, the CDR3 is TGCGCCAGCAGCCAAGGTTTGCGCAGGGACACTGAAGCTTTCTTT. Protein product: CASSQGLRRDTEAFF.

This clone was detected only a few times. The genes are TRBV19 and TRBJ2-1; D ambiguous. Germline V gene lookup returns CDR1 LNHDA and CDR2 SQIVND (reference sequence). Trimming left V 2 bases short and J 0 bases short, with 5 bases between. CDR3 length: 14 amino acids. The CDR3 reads CASSILSSYNEQFF. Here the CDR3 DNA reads TGTGCCAGTAGTATACTTAGCTCCTACAATGAGCAGTTCTTC.

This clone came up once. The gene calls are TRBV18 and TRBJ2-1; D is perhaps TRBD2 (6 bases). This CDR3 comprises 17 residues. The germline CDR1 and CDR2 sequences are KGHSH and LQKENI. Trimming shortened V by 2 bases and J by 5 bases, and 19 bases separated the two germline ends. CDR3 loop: CASSPFLWGRSDNEQFF. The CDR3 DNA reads TGTGCCAGCTCACCATTTTTATGGGGGAGGTCCGACAATGAGCAGTTCTTC. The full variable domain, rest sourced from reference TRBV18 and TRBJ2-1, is NAGVMQNPRHLVRRRGQEARLRCSPMKGHSHVYWYRQLPEEGLKFMVYLQKENIIDESGMPKERFSAEFPKEGPSILRIQQVVRGDSAAYFCASSPFLWGRSDNEQFFGPGTRLTVL.

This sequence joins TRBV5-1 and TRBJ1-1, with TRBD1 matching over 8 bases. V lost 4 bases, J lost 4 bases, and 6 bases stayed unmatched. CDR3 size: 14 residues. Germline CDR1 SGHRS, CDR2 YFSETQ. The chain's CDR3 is CASSPQGVGTEAFF. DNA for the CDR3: TGCGCCAGCAGCCCACAGGGGGTCGGCACTGAAGCTTTCTTT.

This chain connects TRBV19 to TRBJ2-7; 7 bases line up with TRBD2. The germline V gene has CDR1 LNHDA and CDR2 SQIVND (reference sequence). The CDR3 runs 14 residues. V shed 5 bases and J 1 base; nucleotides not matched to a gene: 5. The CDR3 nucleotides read TGTGCCAGTAGTGGGGGACTAACATCCTACGAGCAGTACTTC. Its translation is CASSGGLTSYEQYF.

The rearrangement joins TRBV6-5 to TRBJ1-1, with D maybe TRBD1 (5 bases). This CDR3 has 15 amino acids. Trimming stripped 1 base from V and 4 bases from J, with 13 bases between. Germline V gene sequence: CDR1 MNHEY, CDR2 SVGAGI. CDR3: CASSYLDSSGTEAFF. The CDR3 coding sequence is TGTGCCAGCAGTTACTTAGACAGCTCTGGCACTGAAGCTTTCTTT.

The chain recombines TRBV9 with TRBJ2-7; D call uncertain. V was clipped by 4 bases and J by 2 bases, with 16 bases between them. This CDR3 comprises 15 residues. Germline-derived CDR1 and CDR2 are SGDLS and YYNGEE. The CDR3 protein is CASSPTVAVTYEQYF. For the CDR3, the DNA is TGTGCCAGCAGCCCGACGGTAGCAGTAACCTACGAGCAGTACTTC.

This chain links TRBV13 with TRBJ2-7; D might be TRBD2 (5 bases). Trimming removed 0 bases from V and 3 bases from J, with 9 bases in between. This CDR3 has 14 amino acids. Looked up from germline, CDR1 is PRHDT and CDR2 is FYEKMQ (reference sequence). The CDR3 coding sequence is TGTGCCAGCAGCTTAGGGGGCGGGCTCTACGAGCAGTACTTC. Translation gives CASSLGGGLYEQYF.

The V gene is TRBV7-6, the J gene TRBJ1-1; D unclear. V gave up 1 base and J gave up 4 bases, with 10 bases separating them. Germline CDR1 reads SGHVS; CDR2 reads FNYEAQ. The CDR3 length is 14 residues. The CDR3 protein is CASSLVFSGTEAFF. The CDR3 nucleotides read TGTGCCAGCAGCTTAGTGTTTAGTGGCACTGAAGCTTTCTTT.

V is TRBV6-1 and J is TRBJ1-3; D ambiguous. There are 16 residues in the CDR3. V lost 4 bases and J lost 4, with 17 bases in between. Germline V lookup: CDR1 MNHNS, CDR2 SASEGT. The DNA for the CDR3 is TGTGCCAGCAGTGGTTTGACTCTGGCGGCCGGAAACACCATATATTTT. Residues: CASSGLTLAAGNTIYF.

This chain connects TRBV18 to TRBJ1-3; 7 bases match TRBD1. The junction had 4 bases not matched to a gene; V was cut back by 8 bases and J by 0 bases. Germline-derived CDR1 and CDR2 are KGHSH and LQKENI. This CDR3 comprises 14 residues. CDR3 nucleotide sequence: TGTGCCAGCGGACAGGCGAGCTCTGGAAACACCATATATTTT. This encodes CASGQASSGNTIYF.

The CDR3 protein is CASSLTGRGNQPQHF. The CDR3 DNA sequence: TGTGCCAGCAGCTTAACGGGGAGAGGGAATCAGCCCCAGCATTTT. This chain links TRBV7-2 with TRBJ1-5; D unclear. CDR3 size: 15 residues. Trimming removed 2 bases from V and 4 bases from J, with 12 bases in between. Germline CDR1 and CDR2: SGHTA and FQGNSA.

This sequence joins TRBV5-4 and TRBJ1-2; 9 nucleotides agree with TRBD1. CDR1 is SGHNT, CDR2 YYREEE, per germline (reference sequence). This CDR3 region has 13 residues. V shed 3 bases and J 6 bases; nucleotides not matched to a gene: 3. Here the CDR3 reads CASSYTGGDGYTF. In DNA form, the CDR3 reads TGTGCCAGCAGCTATACAGGGGGCGATGGCTACACCTTC.

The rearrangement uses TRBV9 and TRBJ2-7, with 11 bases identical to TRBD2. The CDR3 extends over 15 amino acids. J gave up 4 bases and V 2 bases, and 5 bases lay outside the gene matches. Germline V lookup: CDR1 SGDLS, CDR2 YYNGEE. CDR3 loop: CASSVGTSGNYEQYF. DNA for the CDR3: TGTGCCAGCAGCGTGGGGACTAGCGGAAATTACGAGCAGTACTTC. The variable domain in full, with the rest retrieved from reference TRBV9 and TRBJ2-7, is DSGVTQTPKHLITATGQRVTLRCSPRSGDLSVYWYQQSLDQGLQFLIQYYNGEERAKGNILERFSAQQFPDLHSELNLSSLELGDSALYFCASSVGTSGNYEQYFGPGTRLTVT.

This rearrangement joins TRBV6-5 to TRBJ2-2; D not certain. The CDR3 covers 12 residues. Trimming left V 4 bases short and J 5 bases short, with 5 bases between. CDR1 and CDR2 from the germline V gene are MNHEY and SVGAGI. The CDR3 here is CASSFQTGELFF. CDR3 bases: TGTGCCAGCAGTTTCCAAACCGGGGAGCTGTTTTTT.

The CDR3 here is CASSASPNELYNEQFF. In DNA form, the CDR3 reads TGTGCCAGCAGCGCCTCCCCAAATGAGCTTTACAATGAGCAGTTCTTC. This chain joins TRBV9 and TRBJ2-1; D is uncertain. The CDR3 has 16 amino acids. V lost 3 bases to trimming and J lost 4 bases, with 17 bases between them. CDR1 SGDLS and CDR2 YYNGEE come from the germline V gene.

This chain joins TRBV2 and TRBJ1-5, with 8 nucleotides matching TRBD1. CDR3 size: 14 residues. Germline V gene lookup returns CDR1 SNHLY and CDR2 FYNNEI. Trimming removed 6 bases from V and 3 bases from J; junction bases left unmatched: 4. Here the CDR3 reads CASSRDRFNQPQHF. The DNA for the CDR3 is TGTGCCAGCAGCCGGGACAGGTTCAATCAGCCCCAGCATTTT.

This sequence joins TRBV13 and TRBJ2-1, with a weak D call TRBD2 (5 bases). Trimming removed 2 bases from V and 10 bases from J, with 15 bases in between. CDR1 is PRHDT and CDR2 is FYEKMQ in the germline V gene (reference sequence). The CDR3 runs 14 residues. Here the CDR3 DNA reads TGTGCCAGCAGCTTAAGACGGGATAGGGTCGAGCAGTTCTTC. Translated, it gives CASSLRRDRVEQFF. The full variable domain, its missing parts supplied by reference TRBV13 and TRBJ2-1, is AAGVIQSPRHLIKEKRETATLKCYPIPRHDTVYWYQQGPGQDPQFLISFYEKMQSDKGSIPDRFSAQQFSDYHSELNMSSLELGDSALYFCASSLRRDRVEQFFGPGTRLTVL.

As DNA, the CDR3 is TGTGCCAGCAGCCCCACGAGAGGGCCCGGGACAGATACGCAGTATTTT. Translated: CASSPTRGPGTDTQYF. The genes are TRBV7-3 and TRBJ2-3; possible D gene TRBD2, 5 bases. Trimming removed 5 bases from V and 3 bases from J, with 18 bases in between. The CDR3 is 16 amino acids. The germline V gene has CDR1 SGHTA and CDR2 FQGTGA.

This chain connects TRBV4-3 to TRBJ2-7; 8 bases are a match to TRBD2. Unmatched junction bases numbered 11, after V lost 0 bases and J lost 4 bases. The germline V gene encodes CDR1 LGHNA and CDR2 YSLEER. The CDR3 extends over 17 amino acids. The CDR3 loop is CASSQDLSSGNTYEQYF. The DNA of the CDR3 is TGCGCCAGCAGCCAAGATTTGAGTAGCGGGAATACGTACGAGCAGTACTTC.